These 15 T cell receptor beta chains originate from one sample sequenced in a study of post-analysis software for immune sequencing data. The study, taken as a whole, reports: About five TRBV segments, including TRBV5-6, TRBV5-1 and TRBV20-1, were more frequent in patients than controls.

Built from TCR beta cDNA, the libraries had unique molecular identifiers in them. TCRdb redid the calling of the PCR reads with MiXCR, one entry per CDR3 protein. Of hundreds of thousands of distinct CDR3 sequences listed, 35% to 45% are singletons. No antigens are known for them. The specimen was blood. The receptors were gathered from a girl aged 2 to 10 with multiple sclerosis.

The CDR3 coding sequence is TGCAGTGGCTTGACAGGGCTGACCTACGAGCAGTACTTC. Amino acids: CSGLTGLTYEQYF. This chain connects TRBV20-1 to TRBJ2-7, with 7 bases aligning to TRBD1. This CDR3 comprises 13 residues. Per the germline V gene, CDR1 is DFQATT and CDR2 is SNEGSKA (reference sequence). Germline trimming cut 7 bases from V and 2 bases from J; bases unmatched to any gene: 8.

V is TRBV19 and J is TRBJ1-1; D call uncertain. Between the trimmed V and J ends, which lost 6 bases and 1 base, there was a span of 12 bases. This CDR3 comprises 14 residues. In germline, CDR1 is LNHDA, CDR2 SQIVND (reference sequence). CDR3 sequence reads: CASRQHSPNTEAFF. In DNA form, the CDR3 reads TGTGCCAGTAGGCAGCACAGCCCGAACACTGAAGCTTTCTTT.

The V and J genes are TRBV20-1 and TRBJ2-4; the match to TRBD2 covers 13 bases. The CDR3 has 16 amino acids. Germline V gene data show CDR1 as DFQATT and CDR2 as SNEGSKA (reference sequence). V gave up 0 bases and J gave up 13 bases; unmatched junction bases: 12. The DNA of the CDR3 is TGCAGTGCTAGAGACATCGGGACTAGCGGGATCTATGAGCAGTACTTC. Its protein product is CSARDIGTSGIYEQYF.

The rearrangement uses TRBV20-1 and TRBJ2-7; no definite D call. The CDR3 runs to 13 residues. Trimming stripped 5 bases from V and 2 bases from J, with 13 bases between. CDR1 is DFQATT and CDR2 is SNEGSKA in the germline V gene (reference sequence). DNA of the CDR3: TGCAGTGCTTCTCGAGAATCTCCCTACGAGCAGTACTTC. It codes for CSASRESPYEQYF.

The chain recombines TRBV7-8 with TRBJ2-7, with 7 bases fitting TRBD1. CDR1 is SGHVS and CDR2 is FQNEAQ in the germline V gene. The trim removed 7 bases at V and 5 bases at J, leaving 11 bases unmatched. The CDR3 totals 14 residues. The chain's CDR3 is CASTRQGRTHEQYF. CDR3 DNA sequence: TGTGCCAGCACGAGACAGGGTAGGACCCACGAGCAGTACTTC.

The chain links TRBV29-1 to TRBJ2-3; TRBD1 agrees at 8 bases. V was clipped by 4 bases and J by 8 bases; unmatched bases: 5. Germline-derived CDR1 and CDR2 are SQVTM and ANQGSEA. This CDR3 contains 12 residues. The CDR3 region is CSVGTGSGTQYF. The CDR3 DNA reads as TGCAGCGTTGGGACAGGGAGTGGTACGCAGTATTTT.

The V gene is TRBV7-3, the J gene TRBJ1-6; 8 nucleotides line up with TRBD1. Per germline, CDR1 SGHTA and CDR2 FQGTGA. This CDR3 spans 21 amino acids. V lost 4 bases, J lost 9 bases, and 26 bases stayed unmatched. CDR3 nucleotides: TGTGCCAGCAGCTCCGAATACCGCTCTGTTTATCAGGGGGCGATAGGTTCACCCCTCCACTTT. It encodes CASSSEYRSVYQGAIGSPLHF.

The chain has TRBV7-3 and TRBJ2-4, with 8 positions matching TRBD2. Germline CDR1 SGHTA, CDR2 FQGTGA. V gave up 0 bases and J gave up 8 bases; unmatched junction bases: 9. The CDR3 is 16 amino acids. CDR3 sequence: CASSLTGGAGGYIQYF. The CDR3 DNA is TGTGCCAGCAGCTTAACTGGGGGGGCGGGGGGTTACATTCAGTACTTC.

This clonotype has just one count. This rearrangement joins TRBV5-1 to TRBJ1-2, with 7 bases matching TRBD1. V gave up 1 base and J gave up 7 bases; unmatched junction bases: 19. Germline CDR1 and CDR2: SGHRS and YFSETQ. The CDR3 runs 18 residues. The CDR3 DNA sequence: TGCGCCAGCAGCTTGTACCGGGACAGCATTTGGAGGAGGGGTGGCTACACCTTC. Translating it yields CASSLYRDSIWRRGGYTF.

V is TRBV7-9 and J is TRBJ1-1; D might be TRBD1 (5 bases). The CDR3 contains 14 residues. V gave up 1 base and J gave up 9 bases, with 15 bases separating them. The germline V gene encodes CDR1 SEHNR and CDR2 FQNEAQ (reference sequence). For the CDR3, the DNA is TGTGCCAGCAGCTTAGTTTTGCGGGGCACCCAAGCTTTCTTT. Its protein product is CASSLVLRGTQAFF.

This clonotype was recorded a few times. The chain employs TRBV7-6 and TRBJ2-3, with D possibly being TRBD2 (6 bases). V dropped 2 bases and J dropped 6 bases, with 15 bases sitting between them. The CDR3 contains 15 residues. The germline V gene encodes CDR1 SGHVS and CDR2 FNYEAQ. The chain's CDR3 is CASSLTGEELDTQYF. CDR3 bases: TGTGCCAGCAGCTTAACTGGGGAGGAACTGGATACGCAGTATTTT.

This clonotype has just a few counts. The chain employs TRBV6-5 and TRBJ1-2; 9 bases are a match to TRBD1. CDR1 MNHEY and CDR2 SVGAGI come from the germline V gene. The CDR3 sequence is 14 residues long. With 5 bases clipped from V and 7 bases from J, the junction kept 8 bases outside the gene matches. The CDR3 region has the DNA TGTGCCAGCAGTAAGACAGGGGGTTATCGTGGCTACACCTTC. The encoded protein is CASSKTGGYRGYTF.

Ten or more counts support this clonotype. CDR3 nucleotides: TGTGCCAGCAGCTTAGCCCCCGGCGGGAGGCTTCCCTACGAGCAGTACTTC. Translation: CASSLAPGGRLPYEQYF. The chain couples TRBV7-2 to TRBJ2-7, with TRBD2 matching over 8 bases. V dropped 0 bases and J dropped 2; count of bases not matched to a gene: 9. From germline, CDR1 is SGHTA and CDR2 FQGNSA. The CDR3 has 17 residues.

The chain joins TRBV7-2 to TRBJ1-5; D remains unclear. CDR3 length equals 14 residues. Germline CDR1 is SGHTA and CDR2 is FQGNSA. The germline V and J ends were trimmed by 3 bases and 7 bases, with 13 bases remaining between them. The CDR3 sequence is CASSFPGIGQPQHF. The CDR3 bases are TGTGCCAGCAGCTTTCCCGGGATTGGGCAGCCCCAGCATTTT.

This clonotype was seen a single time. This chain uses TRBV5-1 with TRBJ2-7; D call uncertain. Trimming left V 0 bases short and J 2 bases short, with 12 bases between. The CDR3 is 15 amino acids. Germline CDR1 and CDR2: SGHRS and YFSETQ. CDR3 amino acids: CASSLAPVETYEQYF. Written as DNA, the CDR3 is TGCGCCAGCAGCTTGGCGCCAGTTGAGACCTACGAGCAGTACTTC.